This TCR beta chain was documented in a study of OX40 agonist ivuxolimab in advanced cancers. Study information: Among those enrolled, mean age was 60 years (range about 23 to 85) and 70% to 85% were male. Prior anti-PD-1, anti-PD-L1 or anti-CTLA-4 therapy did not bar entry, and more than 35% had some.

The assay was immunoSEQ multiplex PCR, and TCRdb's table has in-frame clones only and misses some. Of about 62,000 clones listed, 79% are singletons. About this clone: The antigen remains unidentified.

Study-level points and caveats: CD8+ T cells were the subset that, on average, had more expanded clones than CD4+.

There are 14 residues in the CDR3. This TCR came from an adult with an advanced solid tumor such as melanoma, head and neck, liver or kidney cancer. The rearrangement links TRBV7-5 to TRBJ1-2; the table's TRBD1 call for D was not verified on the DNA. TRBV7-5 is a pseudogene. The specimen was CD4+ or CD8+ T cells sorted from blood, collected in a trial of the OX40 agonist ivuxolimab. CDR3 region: CASSFPDRGYGYTF. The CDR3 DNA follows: TGTGCCAGCAGCTTTCCTGACAGGGGCTATGGCTACACCTTC.